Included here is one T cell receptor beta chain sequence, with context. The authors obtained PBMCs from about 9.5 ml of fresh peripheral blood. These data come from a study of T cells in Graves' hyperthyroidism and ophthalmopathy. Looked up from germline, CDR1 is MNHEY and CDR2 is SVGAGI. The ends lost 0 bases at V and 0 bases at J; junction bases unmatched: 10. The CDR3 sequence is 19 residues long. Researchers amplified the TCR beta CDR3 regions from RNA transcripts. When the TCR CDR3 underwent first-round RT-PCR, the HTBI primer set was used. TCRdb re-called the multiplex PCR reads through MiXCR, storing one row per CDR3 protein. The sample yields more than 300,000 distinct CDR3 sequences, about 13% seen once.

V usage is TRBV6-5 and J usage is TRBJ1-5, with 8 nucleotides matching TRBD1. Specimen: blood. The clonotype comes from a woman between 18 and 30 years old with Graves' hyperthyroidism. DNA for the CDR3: TGTGCCAGCAGTTACTCGGTAACAGGGGGGGCCTATAGCAATCAGCCCCAGCATTTT. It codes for CASSYSVTGGAYSNQPQHF.